These 18 T cell receptor beta chains were all obtained from the same sample, sequenced in a study of cytomegalovirus exposure and HLA in healthy donors. The primer mix had 60 Vbeta and 13 Jbeta primers. The data were produced by immunoSEQ multiplex PCR, yet TCRdb's version contains in-frame clones alone and is incomplete. Of some 190,000 clones listed, roughly 77% were seen once; the top ten hold 1.5% to 2%. Sequenced material: PBMCs. The source of these receptors is a woman between 50 and 59 years old in good health and CMV-seronegative.

The chain joins TRBV19 to TRBJ2-2, with TRBD1 matching 8 bases. This CDR3 spans 15 amino acids. V trimming: 10 bases; J trimming: 0 bases; junction bases outside the gene matches: 7. Looked up from germline, CDR1 is LNHDA and CDR2 is SQIVND (reference sequence). In nucleotides, the CDR3 is TGTGCCACCCCATCGACAGGGGCGAACACCGGGGAGCTGTTTTTT. Protein: CATPSTGANTGELFF. The complete variable domain, with remaining parts taken from reference TRBV19 and TRBJ2-2, reads DGGITQSPKYLFRKEGQNVTLSCEQNLNHDAMYWYRQDPGQGLRLIYYSQIVNDFQKGDIAEGYSVSREKKESFPLTVTSAQKNPTAFYLCATPSTGANTGELFFGEGSRLTVL.

The chain couples TRBV28 to TRBJ1-4; D might be TRBD1 (5 bases). V lost 5 bases, J lost 8 bases, and 24 bases lay in between. Per the germline V gene, CDR1 is MDHEN and CDR2 is SYDVKM. The CDR3 runs 17 residues. The CDR3 is CASSPRKGSGFEEKLFF. The CDR3 nucleotides read TGTGCCAGCAGTCCACGGAAGGGGTCAGGGTTTGAGGAAAAACTGTTTTTT.

The gene calls are TRBV7-9 and TRBJ1-6; the match to TRBD1 covers 9 bases. Germline CDR1 and CDR2: SEHNR and FQNEAQ (reference sequence). The CDR3 loop spans 14 amino acids. V dropped 5 bases and J dropped 10; count of bases not matched to a gene: 6. The CDR3 DNA reads as TGTGCCAGCAGCCCAACAGGGGGCGGGTCACCCCTCCACTTT. It is translated as CASSPTGGGSPLHF.

The chain has TRBV7-3 and TRBJ1-1, with D maybe TRBD1 (6 bases). In germline, CDR1 is SGHTA, CDR2 FQGTGA. CDR3 length: 15 residues. Trimming shortened V by 2 bases and J by 6 bases, and 16 bases separated the two germline ends. The CDR3 spells CASSLGSGGAPEAFF. Here the CDR3 DNA reads TGTGCCAGCAGCTTAGGCTCGGGGGGCGCCCCTGAAGCTTTCTTT.

This clone was counted once. The rearrangement links TRBV28 to TRBJ1-4, with unresolved D. Trimming stripped 8 bases from V and 9 bases from J, with 10 bases between. The CDR3 covers 11 residues. CDR1 MDHEN and CDR2 SYDVKM come from the germline V gene. The CDR3 is CASEAKKKLFF. The CDR3, as DNA: TGTGCCAGCGAGGCGAAGAAAAAACTGTTTTTT.

V usage is TRBV19 and J usage is TRBJ2-1, with TRBD2 as a possible D gene (6 bases). Germline CDR1 is LNHDA and CDR2 is SQIVND (reference sequence). This CDR3 spans 16 amino acids. V was clipped by 0 bases and J by 3 bases, with 12 bases between them. In DNA, the CDR3 is TGTGCCAGTAGTATAGATAGCGGCAGGAACTACAATGAGCAGTTCTTC. Its protein is CASSIDSGRNYNEQFF.

The sample holds one count of this clone. The chain recombines TRBV5-1 with TRBJ2-7; 8 bases map to TRBD2. The CDR3 length is 15 residues. Germline-derived CDR1 and CDR2 are SGHRS and YFSETQ. Trimming cost V 1 base and J 5 bases; bases outside gene matches: 8. The CDR3 DNA sequence: TGCGCCAGCAGCTTGTACCCCTTAGCGGGAAACGAGCAGTACTTC. Its translation: CASSLYPLAGNEQYF.

The genes are TRBV9 and TRBJ1-2; possible D gene TRBD1, 6 bases. Germline values: CDR1 SGDLS, CDR2 YYNGEE. The CDR3 covers 15 residues. V lost 2 bases to trimming and J lost 3 bases, with 14 bases between them. The CDR3 region has the DNA TGTGCCAGCAGCGTCGGGGCAGGGGCGTACTATGGCTACACCTTC. It codes for CASSVGAGAYYGYTF.

The chain links TRBV7-3 to TRBJ2-5, with 9 bases fitting TRBD2. CDR3 length equals 15 residues. Germline lookup yields CDR1 SGHTA and CDR2 FQGTGA. The J segment lost 2 bases and the V segment lost 3 bases, leaving 4 bases of the junction unmatched. The CDR3 nucleotides read TGTGCCAGCAGCTTTAGCGGGAGACTACAAGAGACCCAGTACTTC. This sequence encodes CASSFSGRLQETQYF.

The J gene is TRBJ2-7, the V gene TRBV6-6, with 7 bases aligning to TRBD1. Unmatched junction bases numbered 19, after V lost 8 bases and J lost 12 bases. The CDR3 is 14 residues long. Looked up from germline, CDR1 is MNHNY and CDR2 is SVGAGI (reference sequence). CDR3 nucleotide sequence: TGTGCCAGCGATCAACAGGGACAGACCCTACCCACGTACTTC. This codes for CASDQQGQTLPTYF.

V is TRBV28 and J is TRBJ1-2, with 10 nucleotides matching TRBD1. Per germline, CDR1 MDHEN and CDR2 SYDVKM. The CDR3 runs 14 residues. Losses at the gene ends were 6 bases for V and 8 bases for J; bases not matched to a gene: 9. DNA of the CDR3: TGTGCCAGCAGACTAAGACAGGGGGCGCGGGGCTACACCTTC. Protein: CASRLRQGARGYTF.

The J gene is TRBJ1-1, the V gene TRBV6-6; 7 bases map to TRBD1. Trimming took 8 bases from V and 0 from J; bases not matched to a gene: 3. Germline values: CDR1 MNHNY, CDR2 SVGAGI (reference sequence). This CDR3 spans 13 amino acids. The CDR3 here is CASGDRVNTEAFF. The CDR3 coding sequence is TGTGCCAGCGGAGACAGGGTGAACACTGAAGCTTTCTTT.

The gene calls are TRBV6-6 and TRBJ1-6, with D tentatively TRBD1 (5 bases). Trimming pared 2 bases from V and 9 bases from J, leaving 11 bases between. The CDR3 is 14 residues long. Per the germline V gene, CDR1 is MNHNY and CDR2 is SVGAGI (reference sequence). The CDR3 sequence is CASSYGTQGSPLHF. CDR3 in DNA: TGTGCCAGCAGTTACGGAACTCAGGGTTCACCCCTCCACTTT.

The chain couples TRBV18 to TRBJ1-6, with 7 bases fitting TRBD1. The junction had 6 bases not matched to a gene; V was cut back by 1 base and J by 0 bases. CDR3 length: 18 residues. The V gene's germline CDR1 is KGHSH and CDR2 LQKENI. CDR3 sequence: CASSPLPGQSSYNSPLHF. In DNA, the CDR3 is TGTGCCAGCTCACCACTCCCGGGACAGAGCTCCTATAATTCACCCCTCCACTTT.

This rearrangement joins TRBV4-3 to TRBJ2-3, with 16 bases matching TRBD2. J was trimmed by 5 bases and V by 1 base; bases with no gene match: 9. The germline CDR1 and CDR2 sequences are LGHNA and YSLEER. The CDR3 runs 19 residues. The CDR3 DNA follows: TGCGCCAGCAGCCAAGTCCCGGGACTAGCGGGGGGGCAGGGAGATACGCAGTATTTT. Protein sequence: CASSQVPGLAGGQGDTQYF.

This chain connects TRBV28 to TRBJ1-1; 8 bases align to TRBD1. This CDR3 region has 15 residues. V lost 3 bases to trimming and J lost 1 base; unmatched junction nucleotides: 4. Germline V gene data show CDR1 as MDHEN and CDR2 as SYDVKM. CDR3 nucleotides: TGTGCCAGCAGTTTGGCAACAGGGGGGAACACTGAAGCTTTCTTT. As protein: CASSLATGGNTEAFF.

The chain uses TRBV2 and TRBJ2-7; TRBD1 aligns across 7 bases. Germline-derived CDR1 and CDR2 are SNHLY and FYNNEI. Trimming removed 7 bases from V and 6 bases from J; junction bases left unmatched: 6. The CDR3 length is 12 residues. The CDR3 is CASTDNRGEQYF. Written as DNA, the CDR3 is TGTGCCAGCACGGACAACAGGGGCGAGCAGTACTTC.

In this sample, this clone turned up once. This chain joins TRBV7-9 and TRBJ2-1, with D perhaps TRBD2 (6 bases). CDR1 is SEHNR and CDR2 is FQNEAQ in the germline V gene (reference sequence). V shed 4 bases and J shed 6 bases, with 13 bases lying between them. The CDR3 is made up of 14 amino acids. The CDR3, as DNA: TGTGCCAGCAGCTCCCAGCGGGTTTCCAATGAGCAGTTCTTC. It codes for CASSSQRVSNEQFF.